This T cell receptor (beta chain) was retrieved from a study of control samples from healthy donors and cancer patients. Sequencing was performed with immunoSEQ multiplex PCR; in TCRdb, only in-frame clones are kept and a portion is missing. There are some 87,000 clones in the sample; 84% occur only once, and roughly 10% lies in the top ten. This CDR3 is built from 16 residues. The germline V gene encodes CDR1 KGHSH and CDR2 LQKENI. V lost 0 bases, J lost 3 bases, and 6 bases stayed unmatched. The sequence was obtained from a man between 60 and 75 years old with head and neck cancer. The specimen was PBMCs. The rearrangement links TRBV18 to TRBJ2-7; the match to TRBD1 covers 9 bases. DNA for the CDR3: TGTGCCAGCTCACCACCTCGGACAGGGGAACACTACGAGCAGTACTTC. Residues: CASSPPRTGEHYEQYF.